The TCR beta chain under discussion was sequenced for a study of blood T cell repertoires in COVID-19. Assay: immunoSEQ multiplex PCR; the TCRdb copy retains only in-frame clones and omits some. Of 50,000 to 75,000 clones in the sample, around 77% were seen once. The table lists this clone with a count of one. This receptor was identified in an elderly man with active or convalescent COVID-19. The specimen sequenced was peripheral blood.

CDR3 sequence: CASSLLASGAKNIQYF. Written as DNA, the CDR3 is TGTGCCAGCAGCCTCCTGGCCTCTGGAGCCAAAAACATTCAGTACTTC. The chain joins TRBV11-2 to TRBJ2-4; D ambiguous. The CDR3 is made up of 16 amino acids. V was pared by 5 bases and J by 0 bases, with 14 bases between. Germline lookup yields CDR1 SGHAT and CDR2 FQNNGV. Supplemented by reference TRBV11-2 and TRBJ2-4, the full variable domain reads EAGVAQSPRYKIIEKRQSVAFWCNPISGHATLYWYQQILGQGPKLLIQFQNNGVVDDSQLPKDRFSAERLKGVDSTLKIQPAKLEDSAVYLCASSLLASGAKNIQYFGAGTRLSVL.